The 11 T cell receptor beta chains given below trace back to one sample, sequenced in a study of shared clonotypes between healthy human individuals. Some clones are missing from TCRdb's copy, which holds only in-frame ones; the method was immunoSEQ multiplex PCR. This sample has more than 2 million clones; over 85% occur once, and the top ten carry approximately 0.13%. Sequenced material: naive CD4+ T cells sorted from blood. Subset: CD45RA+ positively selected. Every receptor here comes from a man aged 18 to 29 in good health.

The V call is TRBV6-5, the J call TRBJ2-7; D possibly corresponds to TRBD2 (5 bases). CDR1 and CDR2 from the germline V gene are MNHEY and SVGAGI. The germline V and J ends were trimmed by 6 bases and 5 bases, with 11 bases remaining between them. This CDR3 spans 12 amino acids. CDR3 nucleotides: TGTGCCAGCAGCCGGGGTGCAGACGAGCAGTACTTC. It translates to CASSRGADEQYF.

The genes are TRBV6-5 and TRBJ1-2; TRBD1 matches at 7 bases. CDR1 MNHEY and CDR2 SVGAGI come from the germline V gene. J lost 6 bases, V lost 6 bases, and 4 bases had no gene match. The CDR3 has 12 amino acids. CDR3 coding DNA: TGTGCCAGCAGCCTAGACAGGGATGGCTACACCTTC. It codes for CASSLDRDGYTF.

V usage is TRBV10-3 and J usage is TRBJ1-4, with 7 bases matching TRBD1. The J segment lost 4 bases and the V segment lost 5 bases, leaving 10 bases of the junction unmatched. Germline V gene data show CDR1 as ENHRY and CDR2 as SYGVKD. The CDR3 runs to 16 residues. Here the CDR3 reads CAISRAGTENNEKLFF. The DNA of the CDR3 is TGTGCCATCAGTCGAGCAGGGACAGAGAATAATGAAAAACTGTTTTTT.

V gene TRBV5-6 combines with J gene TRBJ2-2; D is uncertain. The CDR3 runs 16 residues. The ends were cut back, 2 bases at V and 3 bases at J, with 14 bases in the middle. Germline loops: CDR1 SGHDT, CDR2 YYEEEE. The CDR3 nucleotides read TGTGCCAGCAGCTTATCTACGTCCCGGGACACCGGGGAGCTGTTTTTT. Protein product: CASSLSTSRDTGELFF.

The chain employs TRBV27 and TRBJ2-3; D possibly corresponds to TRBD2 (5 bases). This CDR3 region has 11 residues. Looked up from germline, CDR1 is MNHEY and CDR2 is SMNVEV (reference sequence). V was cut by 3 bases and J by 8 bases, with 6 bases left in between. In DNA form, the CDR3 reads TGTGCCAGCAGTTTCGCGGGTACGCAGTATTTT. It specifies CASSFAGTQYF.

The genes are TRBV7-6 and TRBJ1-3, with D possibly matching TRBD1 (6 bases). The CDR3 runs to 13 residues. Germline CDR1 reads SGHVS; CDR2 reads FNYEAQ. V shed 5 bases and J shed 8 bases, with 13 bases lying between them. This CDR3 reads CASSINRADTIYF. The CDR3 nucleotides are TGTGCCAGCAGCATCAACAGGGCAGACACCATATATTTT.

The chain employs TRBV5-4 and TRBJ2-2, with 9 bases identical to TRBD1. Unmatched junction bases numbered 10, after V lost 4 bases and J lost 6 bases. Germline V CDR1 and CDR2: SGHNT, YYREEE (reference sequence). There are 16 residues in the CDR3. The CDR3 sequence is CASSDPGQGLPGELFF. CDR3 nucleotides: TGTGCCAGCAGCGACCCGGGACAGGGTCTCCCCGGGGAGCTGTTTTTT.

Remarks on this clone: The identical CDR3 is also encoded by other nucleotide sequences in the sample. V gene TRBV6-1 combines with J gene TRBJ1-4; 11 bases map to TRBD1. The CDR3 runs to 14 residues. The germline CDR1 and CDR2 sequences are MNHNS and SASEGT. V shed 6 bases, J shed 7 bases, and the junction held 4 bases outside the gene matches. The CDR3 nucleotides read TGTGCCAGCAGCGGGACAGGGGGGGGTGAAAAACTGTTTTTT. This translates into CASSGTGGGEKLFF.

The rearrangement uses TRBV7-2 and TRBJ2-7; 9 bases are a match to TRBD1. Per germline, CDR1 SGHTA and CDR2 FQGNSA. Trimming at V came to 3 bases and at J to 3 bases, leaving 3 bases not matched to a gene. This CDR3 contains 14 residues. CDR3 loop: CASSFGTGRYEQYF. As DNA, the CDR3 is TGTGCCAGCAGCTTCGGGACAGGGCGCTACGAGCAGTACTTC.

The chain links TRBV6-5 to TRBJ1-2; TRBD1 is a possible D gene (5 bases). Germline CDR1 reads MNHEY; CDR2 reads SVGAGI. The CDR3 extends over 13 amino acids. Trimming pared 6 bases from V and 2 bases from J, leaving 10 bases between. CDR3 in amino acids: CASSKDSNYGYTF. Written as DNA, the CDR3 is TGTGCCAGCAGCAAAGACAGCAACTATGGCTACACCTTC.

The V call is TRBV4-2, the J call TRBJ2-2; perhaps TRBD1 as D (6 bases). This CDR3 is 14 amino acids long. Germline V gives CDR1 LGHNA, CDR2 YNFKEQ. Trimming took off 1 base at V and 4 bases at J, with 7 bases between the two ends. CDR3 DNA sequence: TGTGCCAGCAGCCAAGCCAGGGGCACCGGGGAGCTGTTTTTT. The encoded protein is CASSQARGTGELFF.